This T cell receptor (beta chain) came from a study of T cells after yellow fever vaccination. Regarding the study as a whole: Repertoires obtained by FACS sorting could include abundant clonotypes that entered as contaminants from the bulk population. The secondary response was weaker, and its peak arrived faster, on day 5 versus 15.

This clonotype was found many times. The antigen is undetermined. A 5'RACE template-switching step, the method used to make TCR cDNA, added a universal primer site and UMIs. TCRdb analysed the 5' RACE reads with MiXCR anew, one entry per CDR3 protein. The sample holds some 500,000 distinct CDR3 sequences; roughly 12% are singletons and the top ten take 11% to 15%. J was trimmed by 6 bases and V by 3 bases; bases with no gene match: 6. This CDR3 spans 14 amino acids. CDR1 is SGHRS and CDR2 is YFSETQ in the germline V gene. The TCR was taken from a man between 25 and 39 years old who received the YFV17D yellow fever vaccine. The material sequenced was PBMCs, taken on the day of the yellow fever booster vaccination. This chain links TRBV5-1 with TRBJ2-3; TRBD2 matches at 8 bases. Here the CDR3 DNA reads TGCGCCAGCAGCTCGGGACTAGTCGGGGATACGCAGTATTTT. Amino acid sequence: CASSSGLVGDTQYF.